This section outlines one T cell receptor (beta chain) sequence together with its context. The germline V and J ends were trimmed by 3 bases and 7 bases, with 7 bases remaining between them. CDR1 SEHNR and CDR2 FQNEAQ come from the germline V gene (reference sequence). The CDR3 loop spans 11 amino acids. The data were taken from a study of shared clonotypes between healthy human individuals. TCRdb keeps only in-frame clones here, not all; method: immunoSEQ multiplex PCR. The sample consists of hundreds of thousands of clones, nearly 95% of them appearing once. Cells designated naive CD8 were CD45RO-negative and were positively selected for CCR7, with terminally differentiated effector memory CD45RA+ cells excluded. Study donors comprised healthy, HIV-negative adults devoid of recent acute infection or vaccination.

The source is a man aged 25 to 45 in good health. J is TRBJ2-7 and V is TRBV7-9; no reliable D call. Sequencing was done on a sample of naive CD8+ T cells sorted from blood. CDR3 nucleotide sequence: TGTGCCAGCAGCTTTGGGTTTGAGCAGTACTTC. Translated: CASSFGFEQYF.